Shown below are 15 T cell receptor beta chains from a single sample sequenced in a study of cytomegalovirus exposure and HLA in healthy donors (TCRdb year 2017). Receptor amplification or capture employed the immunoSEQ multiplex PCR assay. TCRdb mirrors the immuneACCESS table, restricted to in-frame sequences. Some clones are absent from its copies; in checked studies, under half trace to an unresolved V gene, and the reason for the others is unknown. This sample is represented by about 150,000 clones; roughly 84% of them were singletons. The top ten clones comprise around 2.1% of the sample. Material for sequencing was PBMCs. These receptors all come from a human donor in good health.

CDR3 in amino acids: CACWGGSSGSSMNTEAFF. CDR3 in DNA: TGTGCATGCTGGGGGGGCTCAAGTGGTAGTTCCATGAACACTGAAGCTTTCTTT. V is TRBV19 and J is TRBJ1-1; perhaps TRBD1 as D (6 bases). The CDR3 is 18 amino acids. Germline CDR1 is LNHDA and CDR2 is SQIVND (reference sequence).

In this sample, this clone turned up a few times. J is TRBJ2-1 and V is TRBV10-1, with 10 bases that match TRBD2. V trimming: 2 bases; J trimming: 6 bases; junction bases outside the gene matches: 4. Germline values: CDR1 WNHNN, CDR2 SYGVQD (reference sequence). The CDR3 has 15 residues. CDR3 amino acids: CASSEVTSGSNEQFF. In DNA, the CDR3 is TGCGCCAGCAGTGAGGTGACTAGCGGGTCCAATGAGCAGTTCTTC.

This clone has just a few counts. The chain joins TRBV6-5 to TRBJ1-2; the D gene is possibly TRBD1 (5 bases). This CDR3 region has 13 residues. Germline V CDR1 and CDR2: MNHEY, SVGAGI. Trimming pared 7 bases from V and 4 bases from J, leaving 13 bases between. Written as DNA, the CDR3 is TGTGCCAGCACCGACCCCGACAGCTATGGCTACACCTTC. Translation: CASTDPDSYGYTF.

The chain carries TRBV7-2 and TRBJ1-4; 7 bases map to TRBD1. The junction had 0 bases not matched to a gene; V was cut back by 3 bases and J by 8 bases. Germline CDR1 is SGHTA and CDR2 is FQGNSA. This CDR3 comprises 12 residues. The CDR3 bases are TGTGCCAGCAGCTTGGACAGGGAAAAACTGTTTTTT. Translating it yields CASSLDREKLFF. Based on the CDR3 plus reference TRBV7-2 and TRBJ1-4, the full variable domain is GAGVSQSPSNKVTEKGKDVELRCDPISGHTALYWYRQSLGQGLEFLIYFQGNSAPDKSGLPSDRFSAERTGGSVSTLTIQRTQQEDSAVYLCASSLDREKLFFGSGTQLSVL.

In its sample, this clone was seen once. J is TRBJ2-7 and V is TRBV4-2, with TRBD2 matching 7 bases. Germline CDR1 is LGHNA and CDR2 is YNFKEQ. The CDR3 is made up of 13 amino acids. The trim removed 3 bases at V and 7 bases at J, leaving 6 bases unmatched. Here the CDR3 DNA reads TGTGCCAGCAGCCAGGAGACGGGGGGTGAGCAGTACTTC. It codes for CASSQETGGEQYF.

The V gene is TRBV2, the J gene TRBJ2-1; 12 positions match TRBD2. Trimming removed 7 bases from V and 4 bases from J; junction bases left unmatched: 2. The CDR3 has 14 residues. Looked up from germline, CDR1 is SNHLY and CDR2 is FYNNEI. CDR3 sequence (DNA): TGTGCCAGCAAGACTAGCGGGGGTTACAATGAGCAGTTCTTC. Translating it yields CASKTSGGYNEQFF.

The V call is TRBV5-1, the J call TRBJ1-1, with TRBD1 matching over 10 bases. This CDR3 has 15 residues. V was clipped by 6 bases and J by 0 bases; unmatched bases: 5. Germline loops: CDR1 SGHRS, CDR2 YFSETQ. The CDR3 protein is CASTKTGGMNTEAFF. In nucleotides, the CDR3 is TGCGCCAGCACGAAGACAGGGGGCATGAACACTGAAGCTTTCTTT.

The chain recombines TRBV30 with TRBJ2-4; TRBD1 matches at 7 bases. CDR3 size: 12 residues. Germline V gene lookup returns CDR1 GTSNPN and CDR2 SVGIG (reference sequence). The junction had 2 bases not matched to a gene; V was cut back by 3 bases and J by 6 bases. CDR3 in DNA: TGTGCCTGGAGCGAGGGGGCAAACATTCAGTACTTC. Translated, it gives CAWSEGANIQYF.

V and J are TRBV14 and TRBJ2-3; 7 positions match TRBD2. The CDR3 sequence is 13 residues long. Trimming took 5 bases from V and 9 from J; bases not matched to a gene: 8. Germline CDR1 is SGHDN and CDR2 is FVKESK. The DNA for the CDR3 is TGTGCCAGCAGCTGGCCAGCGGGGACGACGCAGTATTTT. Translating it yields CASSWPAGTTQYF.

This clone was recorded a few times. V is TRBV7-2 and J is TRBJ2-5, with D maybe TRBD1 (6 bases). The CDR3 has 16 amino acids. Germline-derived CDR1 and CDR2 are SGHTA and FQGNSA. V was pared by 3 bases and J by 2 bases, with 16 bases between. CDR3 nucleotide sequence: TGTGCCAGCAGCTTGCCCTCAGGGGTATGGCAAGAGACCCAGTACTTC. Translating it yields CASSLPSGVWQETQYF.

This chain uses TRBV4-3 with TRBJ2-3, with a weak D call TRBD1 (5 bases). The CDR3 sequence is 16 residues long. V was pared by 0 bases and J by 1 base, with 11 bases between. Germline V gene lookup returns CDR1 LGHNA and CDR2 YSLEER. In nucleotides, the CDR3 is TGCGCCAGCAGCCAAGATCTGACAGAGGGCACAGATACGCAGTATTTT. Its translation is CASSQDLTEGTDTQYF.

The genes are TRBV7-6 and TRBJ1-1; 7 bases map to TRBD1. CDR3 length: 18 amino acids. The germline V gene has CDR1 SGHVS and CDR2 FNYEAQ. The V gene end was trimmed by 1 base and the J gene end by 3 bases; junction bases not matched to a gene: 14. The CDR3 loop is CASSLGLGGASPDTEAFF. In DNA, the CDR3 is TGTGCCAGCAGCTTAGGGCTAGGGGGCGCGTCCCCGGACACTGAAGCTTTCTTT.

The V gene is TRBV4-1, the J gene TRBJ2-7; the match to TRBD1 covers 8 bases. Germline assignment: CDR1 MGHRA and CDR2 YSYEKL. This CDR3 is built from 15 residues. The V and J ends lost 2 bases and 2 bases, in that order; junction bases with no gene match: 5. The CDR3 nucleotides read TGCGCCAGCAGCCAAACCGGACAGGGACCCTACGAGCAGTACTTC. As protein: CASSQTGQGPYEQYF.

This clone was observed a handful of times. J is TRBJ1-5 and V is TRBV5-6; 9 nucleotides agree with TRBD1. Trimming cost V 0 bases and J 6 bases; bases outside gene matches: 4. Germline CDR1 reads SGHDT; CDR2 reads YYEEEE. The CDR3 totals 15 residues. The DNA of the CDR3 is TGTGCCAGCAGCTTGGCGGGACAGGGAGTTCAGCCCCAGCATTTT. Its protein product is CASSLAGQGVQPQHF.

V is TRBV6-1 and J is TRBJ1-2, with TRBD1 identical over 8 bases. With 1 base clipped from V and 5 bases from J, the junction kept 3 bases outside the gene matches. Germline loops: CDR1 MNHNS, CDR2 SASEGT. The CDR3 is 14 residues long. The CDR3 spells CASSEGRQGYGYTF. For the CDR3, the DNA is TGTGCCAGCAGTGAAGGGAGACAGGGGTATGGCTACACCTTC.